The entry that follows covers one T cell receptor beta chain sequence. What it recognizes is unknown. These data originate in a study of cytomegalovirus exposure and HLA in healthy donors. Study results and caveats: What a later analysis reportedly showed was that an Asian-associated ancestry cluster had fewer N-insertions than the approximately 700-donor mean. The likely explanation for a cluster of highly shared sequence variants was sequencing artifact. The majority of TCR sequences were rare, yet some public TCRs appeared in many donors. Later genetic work tied a missense DCLRE1C variant to beta-chain V and J trimming.

60 Vbeta and 13 Jbeta primers were used in PCR. Assay used: immunoSEQ multiplex PCR; TCRdb lists only in-frame clones, some missing. The data contain 95,000 to 150,000 clones, 75% to 90% of them singletons. The V gene's germline CDR1 is ENHRY and CDR2 SYGVKD. The CDR3 is made up of 15 amino acids. V lost 5 bases and J lost 1; bases outside the gene matches: 5. The TCR was taken from a man younger than 40 in good health and CMV-seronegative. Sequenced input: PBMCs. The chain carries TRBV10-3 and TRBJ1-1; TRBD1 aligns across 9 bases. CDR3 loop: CAISPWTGANTEAFF. The CDR3 nucleotides are TGTGCCATCAGTCCCTGGACAGGGGCGAACACTGAAGCTTTCTTT.